This T cell receptor beta chain was sequenced in a study of T cell responses to AZD1222 COVID-19 vaccine. The V end lost 2 bases, the J end lost 6 bases, and 16 bases lay between the germline ends. Germline V gene data show CDR1 as SGHTA and CDR2 as FQGNSA. This CDR3 contains 15 residues. Profiled with immunoSEQ multiplex PCR; TCRdb holds only in-frame clones, not every one. Of about 190,000 clones in the sample, approximately 94% were seen once. Sequenced here: peripheral blood, sampled on day 0 of AZD1222 vaccination. The receptor was isolated from an adult in good health. The rearrangement links TRBV7-2 to TRBJ1-1; TRBD1 might be the D (6 bases). CDR3 sequence reads: CASSLSGGGWAEAFF. CDR3 DNA: TGTGCCAGCAGCTTAAGTGGGGGCGGTTGGGCTGAAGCTTTCTTT.